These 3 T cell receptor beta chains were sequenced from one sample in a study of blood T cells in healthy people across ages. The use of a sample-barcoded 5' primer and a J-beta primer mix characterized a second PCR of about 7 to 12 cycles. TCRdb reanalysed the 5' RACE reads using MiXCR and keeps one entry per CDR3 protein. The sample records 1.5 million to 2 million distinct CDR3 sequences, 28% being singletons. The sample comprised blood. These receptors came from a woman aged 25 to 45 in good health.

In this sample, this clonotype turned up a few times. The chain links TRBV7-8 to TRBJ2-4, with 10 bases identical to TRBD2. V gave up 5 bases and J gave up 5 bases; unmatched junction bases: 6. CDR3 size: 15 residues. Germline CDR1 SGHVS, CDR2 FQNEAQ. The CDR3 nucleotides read TGTGCCAGCAGCCGGGGAAGCGGGAGGGAAAACATTCAGTACTTC. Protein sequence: CASSRGSGRENIQYF.

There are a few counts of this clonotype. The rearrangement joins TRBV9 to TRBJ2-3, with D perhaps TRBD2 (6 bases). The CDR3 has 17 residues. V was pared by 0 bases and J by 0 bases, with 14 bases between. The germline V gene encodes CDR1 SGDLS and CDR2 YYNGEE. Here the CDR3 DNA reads TGTGCCAGCAGCGTAGCGGAGGGGATAACGAGCACAGATACGCAGTATTTT. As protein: CASSVAEGITSTDTQYF.

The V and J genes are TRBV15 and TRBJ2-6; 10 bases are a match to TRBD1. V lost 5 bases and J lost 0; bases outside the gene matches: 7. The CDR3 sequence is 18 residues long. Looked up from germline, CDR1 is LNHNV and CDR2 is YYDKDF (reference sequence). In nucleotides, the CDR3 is TGTGCCACCAGCGCTTCCAGGACAGGGGGCTCTGGGGCCAACGTCCTGACTTTC. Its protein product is CATSASRTGGSGANVLTF.